This is a list of T cell receptor beta chains from one sample in a study of T cells in Graves' hyperthyroidism and ophthalmopathy. TCRdb re-called the multiplex PCR reads with MiXCR, one entry per CDR3 protein. The repertoire includes under 300,000 distinct CDR3 sequences, more than 10% of them detected once, and 7.8% sits in the top ten. The sequenced sample consisted of blood. The receptors shown here come from a woman aged 25 to 39 with Graves' hyperthyroidism that later progressed to Graves' ophthalmopathy. The CDR3 runs from the conserved cysteine through the conserved F or W. The D gene is left open where the match is weak. Where a row states a size, it is once, few, many or the class of an expanded clone; other rows omit it.

>.|TRBV11-2|TRBJ2-3|many
CASSSSRFSGADTQYF
TGTGCCAGCAGCTCATCCCGCTTCTCTGGGGCAGATACGCAGTATTTT
>.|TRBV5-1|TRBJ1-1|once
CASSLGQVWTEAFF
TGCGCCAGCAGCTTGGGACAGGTGTGGACTGAAGCTTTCTTT
>TRBD2|TRBV12-5|TRBJ2-1|many
CASGLTGTSGRASSYNEQFF
TGTGCTAGTGGTTTAACCGGGACTAGCGGGAGGGCCAGCTCCTACAATGAGCAGTTCTTC
>.|TRBV19|TRBJ2-1|.
CASSIERRQFDEQFF
TGTGCCAGTAGTATAGAACGTCGGCAGTTCGATGAGCAGTTCTTC
>.|TRBV5-1|TRBJ2-1|many
CASSPSYNEQFF
TGCGCCAGCAGCCCTAGTTACAATGAGCAGTTCTTC
>TRBD2|TRBV7-8|TRBJ2-3|many
CASSLGWASGRDTQYF
TGTGCCAGCAGCTTAGGGTGGGCTAGCGGGAGGGATACGCAGTATTTT
>.|TRBV9|TRBJ2-5|many
CASSVADGRIQETQYF
TGTGCCAGCAGCGTAGCTGACGGACGGATCCAAGAGACCCAGTACTTC
>.|TRBV7-3|TRBJ2-5|many
CASSPRGGSYQETQYF
TGTGCCAGCAGCCCCCGCGGGGGCTCGTACCAAGAGACCCAGTACTTC
>.|TRBV7-6|TRBJ2-1|.
CASSLAPVNEQFF
TGTGCCAGCAGCTTAGCGCCAGTCAATGAGCAGTTCTTC
>.|TRBV20-1|TRBJ2-1|.
CSASAGTYNEQFF
TGCAGTGCTTCGGCCGGGACTTACAATGAGCAGTTCTTC
>.|TRBV29-1|TRBJ2-7|many
CSVEVGSSYEQYF
TGCAGCGTTGAAGTGGGAAGCTCCTACGAGCAGTACTTC
>TRBD1|TRBV12-3/TRBV12-4|TRBJ1-1|.
CASTPSGGRNTEAFF
TGTGCCAGCACTCCTTCAGGGGGCCGGAACACTGAAGCTTTCTTT
>.|TRBV3-1|TRBJ2-7|many
CASSQDLGGGEQYF
TGTGCCAGCAGCCAAGACCTGGGGGGAGGCGAGCAGTACTTC
>.|TRBV7-2|TRBJ2-1|many
CASRSGPGTYNEQFF
TGTGCCAGCAGGTCGGGACCCGGCACCTACAATGAGCAGTTCTTC
>.|TRBV9|TRBJ2-1|few
CASSPRGSRSYNEQFF
TGTGCCAGCAGCCCGCGTGGAAGTCGATCCTACAATGAGCAGTTCTTC
>TRBD2|TRBV19|TRBJ2-1|few
CASSIGLAGRGNEQFF
TGTGCCAGTAGTATAGGACTAGCGGGAAGGGGCAATGAGCAGTTCTTC
>.|TRBV28|TRBJ1-1|many
CASSPRTEVTEAFF
TGTGCCAGCAGTCCCCGGACAGAGGTAACTGAAGCTTTCTTT
>.|TRBV7-9|TRBJ2-2|.
CASIGEAVGELFF
TGTGCCAGCATCGGGGAGGCGGTCGGGGAGCTGTTTTTT
>.|TRBV30|TRBJ1-2|many
CASEWGILYGYTF
TGTGCCTCGGAGTGGGGGATACTATATGGCTACACCTTC
>TRBD2|TRBV11-1|TRBJ2-3|many
CASSTYLAASTDTQYF
TGTGCCAGCAGCACCTATCTAGCGGCGAGCACAGATACGCAGTATTTT
>.|TRBV28|TRBJ1-4|many
CASSLEDLNEKLFF
TGTGCCAGCAGTTTGGAGGACCTAAATGAAAAACTGTTTTTT
>.|TRBV11-2|TRBJ2-3|many
CASSQISGPSTDTQYF
TGTGCCAGCAGCCAGATTAGCGGACCTAGCACAGATACGCAGTATTTT
>.|TRBV12-3/TRBV12-4|TRBJ2-1|many
CASSWSVAYNEQFF
TGTGCCAGCTCATGGAGCGTGGCCTACAATGAGCAGTTCTTC
>.|TRBV10-3|TRBJ1-5|many
CATSRTETSNQPQHF
TGTGCCACTTCACGGACAGAAACCAGCAATCAGCCCCAGCATTTT
>TRBD2|TRBV9|TRBJ2-1|.
CASSVAFAAGGPNEQFF
TGTGCCAGCAGCGTAGCCTTTGCTGCGGGAGGGCCGAATGAGCAGTTCTTC
>TRBD1|TRBV20-1|TRBJ2-5|many
CSAIGTGGQETQYF
TGCAGTGCCATCGGGACAGGGGGCCAAGAGACCCAGTACTTC
>.|TRBV12-3/TRBV12-4|TRBJ1-2|many
CASSLPRILGYGYTF
TGTGCCAGCAGCCTTCCCCGAATTCTTGGGTATGGCTACACCTTC
>.|TRBV6-1|TRBJ2-1|few
CASRDDPYNEQFF
TGTGCCAGCAGGGACGACCCCTACAATGAGCAGTTCTTC
>.|TRBV5-4|TRBJ2-3|few
CASSLAASTSTDTQYF
TGTGCCAGCAGCTTGGCAGCTAGTACTAGCACAGATACGCAGTATTTT
>.|TRBV20-1|TRBJ1-5|many
CSARAVDHQPQHF
TGCAGTGCTAGAGCCGTGGATCATCAGCCCCAGCATTTT
>TRBD2|TRBV6-1|TRBJ2-1|few
CASRRTSGNGEQFF
TGTGCCAGCAGAAGGACTAGCGGGAATGGTGAGCAGTTCTTC
>.|TRBV2|TRBJ1-1|many
CASSGGGGTEAFF
TGTGCCAGCAGTGGGGGAGGAGGCACTGAAGCTTTCTTT
>.|TRBV28|TRBJ2-7|many
CASSPDSQFYEQYF
TGTGCCAGCAGCCCCGACAGCCAGTTCTACGAGCAGTACTTC
>TRBD2|TRBV20-1|TRBJ2-1|many
CSAAPSGATYNEQFF
TGCAGTGCTGCACCTAGCGGGGCAACCTACAATGAGCAGTTCTTC
>TRBD1|TRBV19|TRBJ2-7|few
CASSAGTGGWEQYF
TGTGCCAGTTCCGCCGGGACAGGGGGGTGGGAGCAGTACTTC